These 30 T cell receptor beta chains came from one sample sequenced in a study of blood T cell repertoires in COVID-19. Clones were sequenced by immunoSEQ multiplex PCR, and TCRdb holds only the in-frame ones, with some missing. The sample shows about 260,000 clones, approximately 91% of them seen only once. Specimen: peripheral blood. The receptors shown here come from a human donor in a cohort sampled during active COVID-19.

V usage is TRBV7-2 and J usage is TRBJ1-4; 9 bases line up with TRBD1. The V gene's germline CDR1 is SGHTA and CDR2 FQGNSA. This CDR3 spans 15 amino acids. The trim removed 5 bases at V and 10 bases at J, leaving 11 bases unmatched. The CDR3, as DNA: TGTGCCAGCAGCCCCCAGACAGGGGGAACAGTAAAACTGTTTTTT. Amino acid sequence: CASSPQTGGTVKLFF.

This chain links TRBV6-5 with TRBJ2-7, with 7 positions matching TRBD1. Germline loops: CDR1 MNHEY, CDR2 SVGAGI. The CDR3 is made up of 15 amino acids. V dropped 5 bases and J dropped 2; count of bases not matched to a gene: 9. Here the CDR3 reads CASSHPRTGAYEQYF. DNA of the CDR3: TGTGCCAGCAGTCACCCCCGGACAGGAGCCTACGAGCAGTACTTC.

This sequence joins TRBV5-4 and TRBJ2-3, with 7 bases that match TRBD2. Germline lookup yields CDR1 SGHNT and CDR2 YYREEE (reference sequence). The CDR3 consists of 13 residues. Unmatched junction bases numbered 8, after V lost 10 bases and J lost 3 bases. As DNA, the CDR3 is TGTGCCTCTGGGAGGGATCGTACAGATACGCAGTATTTT. This gives the protein CASGRDRTDTQYF.

The chain recombines TRBV4-2 with TRBJ2-5; the match to TRBD2 covers 10 bases. Losses at the gene ends were 0 bases for V and 5 bases for J; bases not matched to a gene: 12. Germline CDR1 reads LGHNA; CDR2 reads YNFKEQ. The CDR3 totals 18 residues. CDR3 sequence (DNA): TGTGCCAGCAGCCAAGATTCGGCCAGCGGGGGGGAGGGGGAGACCCAGTACTTC. Its translation: CASSQDSASGGEGETQYF.

This rearrangement joins TRBV25-1 to TRBJ2-7; 8 nucleotides line up with TRBD1. CDR1 is MGHDK, CDR2 SYGVNS, per germline. The V segment lost 7 bases and the J segment 2 bases; nucleotides outside the gene matches: 1. This CDR3 comprises 12 residues. Here the CDR3 DNA reads TGTGCCAGCATGGACAGGGCCTACGAGCAGTACTTC. Protein product: CASMDRAYEQYF.

The chain uses TRBV4-3 and TRBJ1-2; no clear D gene. Trimming shortened V by 4 bases and J by 7 bases, and 16 bases separated the two germline ends. Germline V lookup: CDR1 LGHNA, CDR2 YSLEER. The CDR3 contains 14 residues. The CDR3 loop is CASSRGWEQLGYTF. The DNA of the CDR3 is TGCGCCAGCAGCCGCGGTTGGGAGCAACTTGGCTACACCTTC.

This rearrangement joins TRBV5-4 to TRBJ2-7, with 7 nucleotides matching TRBD2. Germline V gene data show CDR1 as SGHNT and CDR2 as YYREEE (reference sequence). The CDR3 length is 15 residues. With V trimmed by 4 bases and J by 2 bases, 9 bases remained unmatched. The CDR3 region is CASSPRTGGTYEQYF. The CDR3 DNA reads TGTGCCAGCAGCCCCAGGACGGGGGGAACCTACGAGCAGTACTTC.

This clone was found once. The rearrangement links TRBV6-5 to TRBJ2-7; 7 positions agree with TRBD1. The CDR3 has 14 residues. Trimming at V came to 7 bases and at J to 3 bases, leaving 9 bases not matched to a gene. The germline V gene encodes CDR1 MNHEY and CDR2 SVGAGI. For the CDR3, the DNA is TGTGCCAGCATGCTTCCTGGGACAGTCTACGAGCAGTACTTC. This sequence encodes CASMLPGTVYEQYF.

The chain joins TRBV3-1 (or the pseudogene TRBV3-2) to TRBJ2-7; a weak D match, TRBD2 (6 bases). Trimming took off 4 bases at V and 8 bases at J, with 18 bases between the two ends. CDR1 LGHDT and CDR2 YNNKEL come from the germline V gene (reference sequence). CDR3 length: 14 residues. CDR3 sequence: CASSPAGPTQQQYF. CDR3 bases: TGTGCCAGCAGCCCCGCGGGACCCACCCAGCAGCAGTACTTC.

The chain combines TRBV7-2 with TRBJ2-1, with 7 bases that match TRBD2. Germline lookup yields CDR1 SGHTA and CDR2 FQGNSA. The J segment lost 3 bases and the V segment lost 5 bases, leaving 10 bases of the junction unmatched. CDR3 size: 16 residues. CDR3 region: CASSPGGSGLYNEQFF. In DNA form, the CDR3 reads TGTGCCAGCAGCCCCGGTGGTAGCGGGCTCTACAATGAGCAGTTCTTC.

The J gene is TRBJ1-1, the V gene TRBV11-2; the D gene is possibly TRBD1 (6 bases). V dropped 7 bases and J dropped 5 bases, with 26 bases sitting between them. Germline V gene sequence: CDR1 SGHAT, CDR2 FQNNGV. This CDR3 region has 17 residues. This CDR3 reads CASTTRIKTGKGTEAFF. As DNA, the CDR3 is TGTGCCAGCACGACGAGAATTAAAACAGGGAAAGGGACTGAAGCTTTCTTT.

The chain couples TRBV29-1 to TRBJ2-5; D unresolved. Germline V gene lookup returns CDR1 SQVTM and CDR2 ANQGSEA. The CDR3 extends over 11 amino acids. Deletions cut 8 bases from V and 5 bases from J, with 12 bases between. Written as DNA, the CDR3 is TGCAGCTGGGCCTCTGGGGAGACCCAGTACTTC. Encoded protein: CSWASGETQYF.

The chain carries TRBV9 and TRBJ2-2, with 11 bases fitting TRBD2. Trimming took 7 bases from V and 8 from J; bases not matched to a gene: 10. The CDR3 consists of 15 residues. CDR1 SGDLS and CDR2 YYNGEE come from the germline V gene. The CDR3 reads CASGSIAGGQGELFF. The CDR3 DNA reads as TGTGCCAGCGGATCTATAGCGGGAGGGCAAGGGGAGCTGTTTTTT.

This chain links TRBV10-3 with TRBJ2-5; 9 nucleotides agree with TRBD1. Germline V gene sequence: CDR1 ENHRY, CDR2 SYGVKD. The CDR3 runs to 14 residues. V lost 6 bases and J lost 2; bases outside the gene matches: 4. Here the CDR3 reads CAIRGDRVQETQYF. CDR3 DNA: TGTGCCATCAGGGGGGACAGGGTGCAAGAGACCCAGTACTTC.

The chain links TRBV29-1 to TRBJ2-5; the D gene is possibly TRBD2 (6 bases). CDR1 is SQVTM, CDR2 ANQGSEA, per germline. V was clipped by 6 bases and J by 5 bases, with 16 bases between them. The CDR3 is 13 amino acids. CDR3 bases: TGCAGCGTGAAAAGTTACAGCGGGGAGACCCAGTACTTC. Amino acids: CSVKSYSGETQYF.

J is TRBJ2-7 and V is TRBV9; tentative D call: TRBD1 (6 bases). Germline V lookup: CDR1 SGDLS, CDR2 YYNGEE. Deletions cut 4 bases from V and 0 bases from J, with 20 bases between. CDR3 size: 17 residues. CDR3 sequence (DNA): TGTGCCAGCAGCCCACTACCTCCGGGACACAACTCCTACGAGCAGTACTTC. It translates to CASSPLPPGHNSYEQYF.

The chain has TRBV2 and TRBJ2-1, with D perhaps TRBD2 (5 bases). V lost 6 bases to trimming and J lost 2 bases, with 8 bases between them. Germline V gene sequence: CDR1 SNHLY, CDR2 FYNNEI. CDR3 length: 13 residues. The CDR3 spells CASRETTYNEQFF. The CDR3 bases are TGTGCCAGCAGGGAGACTACCTACAATGAGCAGTTCTTC. Together with reference TRBV2 and TRBJ2-1, the CDR3 gives the full variable domain: EPEVTQTPSHQVTQMGQEVILRCVPISNHLYFYWYRQILGQKVEFLVSFYNNEISEKSEIFDDQFSVERPDGSNFTLKIRSTKLEDSAMYFCASRETTYNEQFFGPGTRLTVL.

The count of this clone is one. This chain uses TRBV19 with TRBJ1-1; tentative D call: TRBD1 (5 bases). The CDR3 extends over 14 amino acids. Trimming took off 10 bases at V and 3 bases at J, with 18 bases between the two ends. CDR1 is LNHDA, CDR2 SQIVND, per germline (reference sequence). Written as DNA, the CDR3 is TGTGCCACCCGGTGGGACGGGGGGTACACTGAAGCTTTCTTT. The encoded protein is CATRWDGGYTEAFF.

This chain links TRBV4-3 with TRBJ1-6; TRBD1 is a possible D gene (5 bases). In germline, CDR1 is LGHNA, CDR2 YSLEER. With 0 bases removed from V and 9 bases from J, the gap between germline ends came to 9 bases. The CDR3 has 14 amino acids. Here the CDR3 DNA reads TGCGCCAGCAGCCAAGAGGGACTTACTTCACCCCTCCACTTT. This codes for CASSQEGLTSPLHF.

The chain links TRBV30 to TRBJ1-1; D is perhaps TRBD1 (6 bases). The CDR3 loop spans 14 amino acids. Germline V lookup: CDR1 GTSNPN, CDR2 SVGIG (reference sequence). V lost 5 bases to trimming and J lost 0 bases, with 13 bases between them. The CDR3 nucleotides read TGTGCCTGGGGCACCGGGACAATGAACACTGAAGCTTTCTTT. It encodes CAWGTGTMNTEAFF.

This clone was detected a few times. The chain carries TRBV7-9 and TRBJ2-7; 8 bases align to TRBD2. The CDR3 length is 14 residues. Losses at the gene ends were 0 bases for V and 7 bases for J; bases not matched to a gene: 5. Per germline, CDR1 SEHNR and CDR2 FQNEAQ (reference sequence). CDR3 loop: CASSLAAGAGEQYF. The CDR3 bases are TGTGCCAGCAGCTTAGCAGCGGGAGCGGGGGAGCAGTACTTC.

The chain recombines TRBV9 with TRBJ2-7; 12 bases match TRBD1. V trimming: 0 bases; J trimming: 2 bases; junction bases outside the gene matches: 3. The CDR3 totals 16 residues. Germline CDR1 is SGDLS and CDR2 is YYNGEE. The CDR3 spells CASSVGGTGGPYEQYF. CDR3 in DNA: TGTGCCAGCAGCGTAGGCGGGACAGGGGGCCCCTACGAGCAGTACTTC.

The chain is built from TRBV6-6 and TRBJ1-4; perhaps TRBD1 as D (5 bases). The CDR3 runs to 16 residues. Germline V gene data show CDR1 as MNHNY and CDR2 as SVGAGI (reference sequence). V lost 6 bases to trimming and J lost 2 bases, with 16 bases between them. Here the CDR3 reads CASRHYRQGTNEKLFF. CDR3 in DNA: TGTGCCAGCAGACACTACCGGCAGGGTACTAATGAAAAACTGTTTTTT.

V is TRBV7-9 and J is TRBJ2-1, with 10 positions matching TRBD1. In germline, CDR1 is SEHNR, CDR2 FQNEAQ (reference sequence). The J segment lost 3 bases and the V segment lost 5 bases, leaving 4 bases of the junction unmatched. This CDR3 has 15 amino acids. The CDR3 DNA is TGTGCCAGCAGCCCGACAGGGGGCAGCTACAATGAGCAGTTCTTC. Its translation: CASSPTGGSYNEQFF.

CDR3 coding DNA: TGTGCCAGCAGCCTGCGGAGGGTCTCCTACGAGCAGTACTTC. Its protein is CASSLRRVSYEQYF. The chain combines TRBV7-2 with TRBJ2-7, with D perhaps TRBD2 (6 bases). Trimming cost V 5 bases and J 0 bases, with 11 bases left between them. Per the germline V gene, CDR1 is SGHTA and CDR2 is FQGNSA. The CDR3 length is 14 residues.

The DNA for the CDR3 is TGCGCCAGCAGCTTGACAGGGGTGGATCAGCCCCAGCATTTT. This codes for CASSLTGVDQPQHF. V usage is TRBV5-1 and J usage is TRBJ1-5; 7 nucleotides agree with TRBD1. Germline CDR1 SGHRS, CDR2 YFSETQ. Trimming took 1 base from V and 5 from J; bases not matched to a gene: 3. This CDR3 contains 14 residues.

This clone has only one observation. The chain couples TRBV30 to TRBJ2-7, with TRBD1 matching over 7 bases. The length of the CDR3 is 15 residues. Germline assignment: CDR1 GTSNPN and CDR2 SVGIG (reference sequence). With 0 bases clipped from V and 2 bases from J, the junction kept 7 bases outside the gene matches. CDR3 DNA sequence: TGTGCCTGGAGTGTACGGGACAGAGCCACCTACGAGCAGTACTTC. Translated: CAWSVRDRATYEQYF.

The chain couples TRBV6-5 to TRBJ1-1, with D possibly being TRBD1 (6 bases). Germline V gives CDR1 MNHEY, CDR2 SVGAGI. Trimming took 8 bases from V and 6 from J, leaving 19 bases between them. CDR3 length: 14 residues. For the CDR3, the DNA is TGTGCCAGCCATAAGGACTGGGGGCACCCTGAAGCTTTCTTT. It yields the protein CASHKDWGHPEAFF.

The rearrangement uses TRBV13 and TRBJ2-7, with no clear D. This CDR3 spans 14 amino acids. The V end lost 5 bases, the J end lost 2 bases, and 13 bases lay between the germline ends. Germline CDR1 reads PRHDT; CDR2 reads FYEKMQ (reference sequence). The CDR3 region is CASSLTEFTYEQYF. The CDR3 coding sequence is TGTGCCAGCAGCCTAACAGAGTTCACCTACGAGCAGTACTTC.

CDR3 in DNA: TGTGCCAGCAGCTTAGTAGGAGGCGGCCGAGAAAAACTGTTTTTT. Its protein product is CASSLVGGGREKLFF. The chain links TRBV7-6 to TRBJ1-4; D gene ambiguous. CDR3 length: 15 amino acids. V lost 1 base and J 8 bases, leaving 14 bases between the germline ends. Per germline, CDR1 SGHVS and CDR2 FNYEAQ.